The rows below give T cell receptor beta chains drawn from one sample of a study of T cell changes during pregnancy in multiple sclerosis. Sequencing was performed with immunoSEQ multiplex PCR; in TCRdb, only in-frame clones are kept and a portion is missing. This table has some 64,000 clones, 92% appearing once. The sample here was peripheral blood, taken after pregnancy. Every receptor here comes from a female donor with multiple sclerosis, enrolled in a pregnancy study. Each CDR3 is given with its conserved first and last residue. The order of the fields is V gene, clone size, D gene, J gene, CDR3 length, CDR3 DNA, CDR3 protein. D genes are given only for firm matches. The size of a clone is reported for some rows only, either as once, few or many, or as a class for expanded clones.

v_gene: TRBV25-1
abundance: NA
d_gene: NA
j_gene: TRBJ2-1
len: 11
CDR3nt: TGTGCCAGCATATCGGGCAATGAGCAGTTCTTC
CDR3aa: CASISGNEQFF

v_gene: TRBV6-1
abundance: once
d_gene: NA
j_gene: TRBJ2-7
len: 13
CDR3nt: TGTGCCAGCAGTGGCGCAGGGCACGACGAGCAGTACTTC
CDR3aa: CASSGAGHDEQYF

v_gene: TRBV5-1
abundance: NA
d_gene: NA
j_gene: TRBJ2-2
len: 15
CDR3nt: TGCGCCAGCACGGGGACTTTCACTTACACCGGGGAGCTGTTTTTT
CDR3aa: CASTGTFTYTGELFF

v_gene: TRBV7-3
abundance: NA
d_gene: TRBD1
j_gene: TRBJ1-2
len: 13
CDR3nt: TGTGCCAGCAGCCCACAGGGGGCGAGTGGCTACACCTTC
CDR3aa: CASSPQGASGYTF

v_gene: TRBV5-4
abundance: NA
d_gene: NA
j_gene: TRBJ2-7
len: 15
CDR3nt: TGTGCCAGCAGCTTGAGGGGCGCCCCTAGGCACGAGCAGTACTTC
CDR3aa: CASSLRGAPRHEQYF

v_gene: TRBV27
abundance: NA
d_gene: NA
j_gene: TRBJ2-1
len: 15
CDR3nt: TGTGCCAGCAGCAAGAGTCTAGCGCAATACAATGAGCAGTTCTTC
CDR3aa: CASSKSLAQYNEQFF

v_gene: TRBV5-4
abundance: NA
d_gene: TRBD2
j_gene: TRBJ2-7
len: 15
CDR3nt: TGTGCCAGCAGCGGCGGGACTAGCGGTTCCTACGAGCAGTACTTC
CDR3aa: CASSGGTSGSYEQYF

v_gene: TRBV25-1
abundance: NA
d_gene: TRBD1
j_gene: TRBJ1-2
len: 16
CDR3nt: TGTGCCAGCAGTGAATTGGGTGGACAGGGATCCTATGGCTACACCTTC
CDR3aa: CASSELGGQGSYGYTF

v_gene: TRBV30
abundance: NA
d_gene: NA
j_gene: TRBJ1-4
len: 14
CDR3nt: TGTGCCTGGAGTGTACGTCGGGGGAATGAAAAACTGTTTTTT
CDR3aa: CAWSVRRGNEKLFF

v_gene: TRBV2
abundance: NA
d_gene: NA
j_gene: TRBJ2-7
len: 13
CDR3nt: TGTGCCAGCAGTGAAATCCGACAGGACGAGCAGTACTTC
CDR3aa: CASSEIRQDEQYF

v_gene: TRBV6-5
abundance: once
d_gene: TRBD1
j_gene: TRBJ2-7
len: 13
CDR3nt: TGTGCCAGCAGTTCGAATACAGGGGGCGAGCAGTACTTC
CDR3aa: CASSSNTGGEQYF

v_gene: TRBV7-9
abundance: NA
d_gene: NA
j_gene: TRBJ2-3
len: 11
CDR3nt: TGTGCCAGCGGAGGGTCAGATACGCAGTATTTT
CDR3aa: CASGGSDTQYF

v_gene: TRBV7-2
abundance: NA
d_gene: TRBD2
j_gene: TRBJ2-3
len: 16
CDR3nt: TGTGCCAGCAGCTTAGTGGGCGGGAGAGGCACAGATACGCAGTATTTT
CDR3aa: CASSLVGGRGTDTQYF